The 24 T cell receptor beta chains listed next were all sequenced from one sample in a study of CD8+CD57+ T cells in acquired aplastic anemia. TCR beta VDJ combinations and CDR3 sequences were profiled from genomic DNA. TCRdb itself ran the reads through MiXCR, one entry per CDR3 protein. The repertoire consists of roughly 500,000 distinct CDR3 sequences, with roughly 34% occurring once and the leading ten covering 0.7% to 1%. CD8+CD57+ cell expansion had been shown by flow cytometry in patients chosen for sequencing. Sequences were obtained from sorted CD4+, CD8+, or CD8+CD57+ T cells (not recorded which) from PBMCs. These receptors all come from a human donor with aplastic anemia.

This chain joins TRBV5-6 and TRBJ2-3; D ambiguous. Germline values: CDR1 SGHDT, CDR2 YYEEEE. Trimming cost V 0 bases and J 4 bases, with 6 bases left between them. The CDR3 extends over 13 amino acids. DNA for the CDR3: TGTGCCAGCAGCTTGGATCTCGCAGATACGCAGTATTTT. The encoded protein is CASSLDLADTQYF.

The chain links TRBV20-1 to TRBJ1-1, with a weak D call TRBD1 (5 bases). Germline CDR1 reads DFQATT; CDR2 reads SNEGSKA (reference sequence). This CDR3 contains 15 residues. The V gene lost 0 bases and the J gene lost 1 base, with 12 bases spanning the gap. CDR3 sequence: CSAREQGMKNTEAFF. CDR3 DNA sequence: TGCAGTGCTAGAGAGCAGGGAATGAAGAACACTGAAGCTTTCTTT.

The rearrangement links TRBV7-8 to TRBJ1-4; a possible D gene is TRBD1 (5 bases). The germline V gene has CDR1 SGHVS and CDR2 FQNEAQ. The CDR3 totals 15 residues. Trimming removed 3 bases from V and 7 bases from J, with 15 bases in between. CDR3 amino acids: CASSLAPGGGEKLFF. The CDR3 bases are TGTGCCAGCAGCTTGGCGCCGGGGGGAGGTGAAAAACTGTTTTTT. Looking up the rest from reference TRBV7-8 and TRBJ1-4 gives the full variable domain: GAGVSQSPRYKVAKRGQDVALRCDPISGHVSLFWYQQALGQGPEFLTYFQNEAQLDKSGLPSDRFFAERPEGSVSTLKIQRTQQEDSAVYLCASSLAPGGGEKLFFGSGTQLSVL.

With regard to this clonotype: An end of the junction differs from the germline gene, which may be a read error. This chain joins TRBV20-1 and TRBJ1-3; 7 positions agree with TRBD1. The CDR3 runs to 15 residues. Germline V gene data show CDR1 as DFQATT and CDR2 as SNEGSKA (reference sequence). The CDR3 protein is CSAPRQGDSGNTMYF. For the CDR3, the DNA is TGCAGTGCTCCCCGACAGGGCGACTCTGGAAACACCATGTATTTT.

In DNA form, the CDR3 reads TGCAGTGCCTTTGACAGCCTGAACACTGAAGCTTTCTTT. As protein: CSAFDSLNTEAFF. The chain combines TRBV20-1 with TRBJ1-1, with D tentatively TRBD1 (5 bases). Trimming left V 6 bases short and J 0 bases short, with 11 bases between. The CDR3 has 13 residues. In germline, CDR1 is DFQATT, CDR2 SNEGSKA (reference sequence).

CDR3 loop: CASSEWTVRTNEKLFF. The CDR3 bases are TGTGCCAGCAGCGAATGGACAGTCCGGACTAATGAAAAACTGTTTTTT. The chain has TRBV7-2 and TRBJ1-4, with a possible D match to TRBD1 (6 bases). The CDR3 spans 16 residues. Germline-derived CDR1 and CDR2 are SGHTA and FQGNSA. Between the trimmed V and J ends, which lost 5 bases and 2 bases, there was a span of 15 bases.

There are many counts of this clonotype. The chain links TRBV19 to TRBJ1-5; D possibly corresponds to TRBD1 (5 bases). CDR3 length: 14 amino acids. V shed 9 bases and J shed 3 bases, with 15 bases lying between them. Per the germline V gene, CDR1 is LNHDA and CDR2 is SQIVND (reference sequence). The DNA for the CDR3 is TGTGCCAGGGCCCGGGGGGGACCCAATCAGCCCCAGCATTTT. This sequence encodes CARARGGPNQPQHF.

This chain uses TRBV10-2 with TRBJ1-4; no reliable D call. The ends were cut back, 6 bases at V and 4 bases at J, with 24 bases in the middle. In germline, CDR1 is WSHSY, CDR2 SAAADI. The CDR3 extends over 18 amino acids. The CDR3 DNA reads as TGCGCCAGCAGAGAACAGTTCCGCTGGTGGGTCGGTAATGAAAAACTGTTTTTT. It translates to CASREQFRWWVGNEKLFF.

This clonotype was seen a handful of times. This chain uses TRBV6-1 with TRBJ2-7; D may be TRBD1 (5 bases). V lost 6 bases and J 5 bases, leaving 14 bases between the germline ends. Per the germline V gene, CDR1 is MNHNS and CDR2 is SASEGT. This CDR3 is built from 13 residues. The CDR3: CASRLQVSHEQYF. CDR3 nucleotide sequence: TGTGCCAGCAGGTTACAGGTATCCCACGAGCAGTACTTC.

V gene TRBV30 combines with J gene TRBJ2-1; D perhaps matches TRBD2 (5 bases). With 3 bases removed from V and 3 bases from J, the gap between germline ends came to 15 bases. Germline values: CDR1 GTSNPN, CDR2 SVGIG (reference sequence). The CDR3 sequence is 15 residues long. CDR3 sequence reads: CAWSHRGTLYNEQFF. The CDR3 nucleotides read TGTGCCTGGAGCCACCGGGGAACCCTCTACAATGAGCAGTTCTTC.

This clonotype was seen a few times. The V gene is TRBV20-1, the J gene TRBJ1-3; D is possibly TRBD1 (6 bases). V lost 0 bases, J lost 0 bases, and 9 bases lay in between. The germline gives CDR1 DFQATT, CDR2 SNEGSKA (reference sequence). The CDR3 runs 15 residues. CDR3 residues: CSAREGGLSGNTIYF. CDR3 sequence (DNA): TGCAGTGCTAGAGAAGGGGGGCTCTCTGGAAACACCATATATTTT.

This chain joins TRBV5-4 and TRBJ2-3, with TRBD2 identical over 9 bases. The J segment lost 4 bases and the V segment lost 3 bases, leaving 9 bases of the junction unmatched. The CDR3 extends over 16 amino acids. In germline, CDR1 is SGHNT, CDR2 YYREEE (reference sequence). For the CDR3, the DNA is TGTGCCAGCAGCTCCGGTCCCGGGACTAGCTCAGATACGCAGTATTTT. It is translated as CASSSGPGTSSDTQYF.

The chain links TRBV20-1 to TRBJ2-7, with 9 bases lining up with TRBD2. The CDR3 totals 14 residues. V lost 5 bases, J lost 3 bases, and 8 bases stayed unmatched. The germline V gene has CDR1 DFQATT and CDR2 SNEGSKA (reference sequence). CDR3 region: CSALKNSGSYEQYF. CDR3 DNA: TGCAGTGCTCTTAAAAATAGCGGGAGCTACGAGCAGTACTTC.

Ten or more counts support this clonotype. V is TRBV2 and J is TRBJ1-1; a weak D match, TRBD1 (5 bases). In germline, CDR1 is SNHLY, CDR2 FYNNEI. CDR3 length: 15 amino acids. Trimming cost V 4 bases and J 1 base, with 13 bases left between them. Here the CDR3 reads CASSGRESQNTEAFF. The CDR3 nucleotides are TGTGCCAGCAGTGGCAGGGAAAGTCAGAACACTGAAGCTTTCTTT.

The chain links TRBV7-6 to TRBJ2-7; D is uncertain. Germline CDR1 SGHVS, CDR2 FNYEAQ. The CDR3 extends over 13 amino acids. With 5 bases removed from V and 2 bases from J, the gap between germline ends came to 10 bases. As DNA, the CDR3 is TGTGCCAGCAGCGTGGCAGGACCCTACGAGCAGTACTTC. Translated, it gives CASSVAGPYEQYF. The full variable domain, rest sourced from reference TRBV7-6 and TRBJ2-7, is GAGVSQSPRYKVTKRGQDVALRCDPISGHVSLYWYRQALGQGPEFLTYFNYEAQQDKSGLPNDRFSAERPEGSISTLTIQRTEQRDSAMYRCASSVAGPYEQYFGPGTRLTVT.

This chain joins TRBV15 and TRBJ2-5; 8 positions match TRBD1. The trim removed 1 base at V and 3 bases at J, leaving 7 bases unmatched. This CDR3 has 16 residues. Germline assignment: CDR1 LNHNV and CDR2 YYDKDF (reference sequence). The CDR3 region has the DNA TGTGCCACCAGCAGAGCGCGGACAGGGCATGAAGAGACCCAGTACTTC. Translating gives CATSRARTGHEETQYF.

In its sample, this clonotype was seen many times. This chain joins TRBV29-1 and TRBJ1-6, with unresolved D. The CDR3 is 14 residues long. V lost 4 bases, J lost 12 bases, and 19 bases lay in between. Germline V lookup: CDR1 SQVTM, CDR2 ANQGSEA. This chain's CDR3 is CSVAPTEGKGPLHF. CDR3 nucleotides: TGCAGCGTTGCGCCTACGGAGGGTAAAGGACCCCTCCACTTT.

This clonotype came up many times. This chain uses TRBV20-1 with TRBJ2-5; no clear D. Germline V gives CDR1 DFQATT, CDR2 SNEGSKA (reference sequence). The CDR3 contains 11 residues. Deletions cut 4 bases from V and 5 bases from J, with 8 bases between. The CDR3 coding sequence is TGCAGTGCTATCATTGGGGAGACCCAGTACTTC. It codes for CSAIIGETQYF.

The chain carries TRBV2 and TRBJ2-2, with 7 positions matching TRBD1. V lost 6 bases and J lost 2; bases outside the gene matches: 9. Germline-derived CDR1 and CDR2 are SNHLY and FYNNEI. The CDR3 covers 16 residues. The chain's CDR3 is CASSEQGIDNTGELFF. The CDR3 region has the DNA TGTGCCAGCAGCGAACAGGGGATCGATAACACCGGGGAGCTGTTTTTT.

This rearrangement joins TRBV27 to TRBJ1-2, with a possible D match to TRBD1 (6 bases). Trimming stripped 5 bases from V and 5 bases from J, with 15 bases between. Germline assignment: CDR1 MNHEY and CDR2 SMNVEV (reference sequence). CDR3 length: 14 amino acids. CDR3 in DNA: TGTGCCAGCAGTACCGGTGGACAGCCTTATGGCTACACCTTC. Translated: CASSTGGQPYGYTF.

The V and J genes are TRBV10-3 and TRBJ1-6, with D unresolved. The CDR3 covers 15 residues. CDR1 is ENHRY and CDR2 is SYGVKD in the germline V gene. The CDR3 DNA reads as TGTGACAGCAGTGAATTATCGGGCTATAATTCACCCCTCCACTTT. It is translated as CDSSELSGYNSPLHF.

This clonotype appeared many times. The J gene is TRBJ1-5, the V gene TRBV19; TRBD1 might be the D (6 bases). The CDR3 is 15 residues long. Trimming took off 6 bases at V and 0 bases at J, with 12 bases between the two ends. Germline-derived CDR1 and CDR2 are LNHDA and SQIVND (reference sequence). The CDR3 is CASRGTIPSNQPQHF. The CDR3 nucleotides are TGTGCCAGTAGGGGGACAATCCCTAGCAATCAGCCCCAGCATTTT.

This clonotype showed up just a few times. The V gene is TRBV7-2, the J gene TRBJ1-2; D gene uncertain. Trimming pared 4 bases from V and 6 bases from J, leaving 12 bases between. The germline V gene encodes CDR1 SGHTA and CDR2 FQGNSA. This CDR3 is built from 13 residues. In nucleotides, the CDR3 is TGTGCCAGCAGCTCCGAGCGGAAGCATGGCTACACCTTC. Translated: CASSSERKHGYTF.

The chain recombines TRBV9 with TRBJ2-1; 9 bases line up with TRBD1. The length of the CDR3 is 15 residues. Germline lookup yields CDR1 SGDLS and CDR2 YYNGEE. The junction had 4 bases not matched to a gene; V was cut back by 3 bases and J by 3 bases. CDR3 loop: CASSGGQGNYNEQFF. CDR3 in DNA: TGTGCCAGCAGCGGCGGACAGGGGAACTACAATGAGCAGTTCTTC.